The T cell receptor (beta chain) under discussion was sequenced for a study of identifying expanded T cells in peripheral blood. Study-wide results and limits: Technical replicates showed approximately 1.2 changed clones; two weeks 15 to 20; four weeks 19. Variance in clone template counts between approximately 2-week samples significantly increased with total template count across all healthy donors.

On this clone itself: Its antigen is as yet unknown.

Healthy donors had no documented immune events, such as infections, while sampled. The assay was immunoSEQ multiplex PCR, and TCRdb's table has in-frame clones only and misses some. Of more than 75,000 clones listed, approximately 83% are singletons. J lost 4 bases, V lost 5 bases, and 8 bases had no gene match. This CDR3 is built from 15 residues. Germline-derived CDR1 and CDR2 are MGHDK and SYGVNS. The source is a person aged 18 to 75 in good health. Sequencing was carried out using blood. The chain joins TRBV25-1 to TRBJ2-1; TRBD2 matches 7 bases. CDR3 bases: TGTGCCAGCAGTCCGAAGCGGGATAGTTACAATGAGCAGTTCTTC. This codes for CASSPKRDSYNEQFF.